These 10 T cell receptor beta chains were all obtained from the same sample, sequenced in a study of T cells in narcolepsy. Produced via immunoSEQ multiplex PCR; TCRdb's table is partial and in-frame only. The data contain 25,000 to 35,000 clones, roughly 82% of them seen just once; the ten biggest clones take up 0.9% to 1.2%. Sequencing used CD45RA- memory CD4+ T cells from PBMCs. These receptors originate from a human donor with narcolepsy.

CDR3 sequence: CASSLGWGLGNTIYF. CDR3 DNA: TGTGCCAGCAGCTTAGGGTGGGGCCTTGGAAACACCATATATTTT. The chain couples TRBV11-2 to TRBJ1-3; D is perhaps TRBD1 (5 bases). V lost 1 base and J 3 bases, leaving 10 bases between the germline ends. Per the germline V gene, CDR1 is SGHAT and CDR2 is FQNNGV. The CDR3 covers 15 residues. The full variable domain, completed using reference TRBV11-2 and TRBJ1-3, is EAGVAQSPRYKIIEKRQSVAFWCNPISGHATLYWYQQILGQGPKLLIQFQNNGVVDDSQLPKDRFSAERLKGVDSTLKIQPAKLEDSAVYLCASSLGWGLGNTIYFGEGSWLTVV.

This clone appeared once. The gene calls are TRBV2 and TRBJ2-1, with D possibly TRBD1 on 7 matching bases. Germline CDR1 and CDR2: SNHLY and FYNNEI. Trimming removed 4 bases at V and 7 bases at J, with 14 bases between. This CDR3 is 14 amino acids long. CDR3 DNA: TGTGCCAGCAGTGTGGAGGGGGCAGGAAATGAGCAGTTCTTC. Translation gives CASSVEGAGNEQFF.

This sequence joins TRBV7-6 and TRBJ1-5; TRBD1 matches at 7 bases. This CDR3 is built from 16 residues. Germline CDR1 reads SGHVS; CDR2 reads FNYEAQ. The V segment lost 6 bases and the J segment 3 bases; nucleotides outside the gene matches: 11. The CDR3 sequence is CASSRDSGGYNQPQHF. The CDR3 coding sequence is TGTGCCAGCAGTCGGGACAGCGGGGGATACAATCAGCCCCAGCATTTT. The complete variable domain, with remaining parts taken from reference TRBV7-6 and TRBJ1-5, reads GAGVSQSPRYKVTKRGQDVALRCDPISGHVSLYWYRQALGQGPEFLTYFNYEAQQDKSGLPNDRFSAERPEGSISTLTIQRTEQRDSAMYRCASSRDSGGYNQPQHFGDGTRLSIL.

The chain links TRBV2 to TRBJ1-5; D gene ambiguous. The V and J ends lost 6 bases and 3 bases respectively, with 9 bases between them. Germline V CDR1 and CDR2: SNHLY, FYNNEI. The CDR3 has 13 residues. In nucleotides, the CDR3 is TGTGCCAGCAGGGAGGTTTCCAATCAGCCCCAGCATTTT. Its protein is CASREVSNQPQHF. Based on the CDR3 plus reference TRBV2 and TRBJ1-5, the full variable domain is EPEVTQTPSHQVTQMGQEVILRCVPISNHLYFYWYRQILGQKVEFLVSFYNNEISEKSEIFDDQFSVERPDGSNFTLKIRSTKLEDSAMYFCASREVSNQPQHFGDGTRLSIL.

This chain uses TRBV4-2 with TRBJ1-2, with a possible D match to TRBD1 (5 bases). Trimming left V 0 bases short and J 5 bases short, with 13 bases between. Germline V gives CDR1 LGHNA, CDR2 YNFKEQ. This CDR3 spans 15 amino acids. The CDR3 DNA is TGTGCCAGCAGCCAAGATATTTTCGGGGGATATGGCTACACCTTC. Translated, it gives CASSQDIFGGYGYTF.

The rearrangement uses TRBV5-1 and TRBJ1-4; D is undetermined. CDR3 length: 15 amino acids. Per the germline V gene, CDR1 is SGHRS and CDR2 is YFSETQ. V was clipped by 4 bases and J by 0 bases, with 10 bases between them. CDR3 loop: CASSPSGATNEKLFF. CDR3 nucleotide sequence: TGCGCCAGCAGCCCCTCAGGTGCAACTAATGAAAAACTGTTTTTT.

V is TRBV29-1 and J is TRBJ1-4; no definite D call. V shed 7 bases and J shed 0 bases, with 15 bases lying between them. The germline CDR1 and CDR2 sequences are SQVTM and ANQGSEA. The length of the CDR3 is 15 residues. Here the CDR3 DNA reads TGCAGCGCTCGGACCCCAAGTGCAACTAATGAAAAACTGTTTTTT. It encodes CSARTPSATNEKLFF.

The chain's CDR3 is CASSADLIRTDTQYF. In nucleotides, the CDR3 is TGTGCCAGCAGCGCGGACTTAATCCGCACAGATACGCAGTATTTT. The chain carries TRBV5-5 and TRBJ2-3, with a weak D call TRBD2 (5 bases). This CDR3 region has 15 residues. The germline V gene has CDR1 SGHKS and CDR2 YYEKEE (reference sequence). Trimming shortened V by 4 bases and J by 1 base, and 13 bases separated the two germline ends. Variable domain in full (rest from reference TRBV5-5 and TRBJ2-3): DAGVTQSPTHLIKTRGQQVTLRCSPISGHKSVSWYQQVLGQGPQFIFQYYEKEERGRGNFPDRFSARQFPNYSSELNVNALLLGDSALYLCASSADLIRTDTQYFGPGTRLTVL.

The genes are TRBV5-4 and TRBJ2-5, with D perhaps TRBD1 (6 bases). This CDR3 has 15 residues. Germline V CDR1 and CDR2: SGHNT, YYREEE (reference sequence). Trimming shortened V by 5 bases and J by 4 bases, and 18 bases separated the two germline ends. The CDR3 reads CASRSQGTQGETQYF. CDR3 nucleotides: TGTGCCAGCAGATCACAGGGTACTCAGGGAGAGACCCAGTACTTC.

This clone has a single count. The chain uses TRBV14 and TRBJ1-1; perhaps TRBD1 as D (5 bases). Germline loops: CDR1 SGHDN, CDR2 FVKESK. This CDR3 contains 14 residues. V lost 2 bases and J 1 base, leaving 8 bases between the germline ends. For the CDR3, the DNA is TGTGCCAGCAGCCAACGGGGGGGGAACACTGAAGCTTTCTTT. Residues: CASSQRGGNTEAFF.